These 32 T cell receptor beta chains originate from one sample sequenced in a study of patients and donors after allogeneic stem cell transplantation. TCRdb independently ran MiXCR on the RT-PCR reads; one entry per CDR3 protein. The table includes about 150,000 distinct CDR3 sequences, about a third detected once. The sample comprised blood, either unsorted or a sorted T cell fraction (not recorded which). Every receptor here comes from a human donor who was either an allogeneic HSCT recipient or a stem cell or donor lymphocyte infusion donor (not recorded which). It is not recorded whose cells these are; they may come from a transplant donor.

The J gene is TRBJ2-3, the V gene TRBV12-3 or TRBV12-4; no reliable D call. There are 13 residues in the CDR3. The ends were cut back, 7 bases at V and 5 bases at J, with 13 bases in the middle. The CDR3 sequence: CASNPGWGDTQYF. CDR3 sequence (DNA): TGTGCCAGCAACCCCGGATGGGGAGATACGCAGTATTTT.

The J gene is TRBJ1-5, the V gene TRBV4-2; D not certain. V lost 5 bases and J lost 6, with 14 bases in between. CDR3 size: 14 residues. Germline-derived CDR1 and CDR2 are LGHNA and YNFKEQ. In DNA, the CDR3 is TGTGCCAGCAGCTCCGAATCGGGCTTTCAGCCCCAGCATTTT. Translation gives CASSSESGFQPQHF.

This chain uses TRBV27 with TRBJ2-7; 11 bases match TRBD1. J was trimmed by 2 bases and V by 2 bases; bases with no gene match: 8. The CDR3 sequence is 17 residues long. The germline CDR1 and CDR2 sequences are MNHEY and SMNVEV (reference sequence). The CDR3 coding sequence is TGTGCCAGCAGTTTAAGGGCGGACAGGGGGCTCCCCTACGAGCAGTACTTC. Encoded protein: CASSLRADRGLPYEQYF.

The chain is built from TRBV7-9 and TRBJ1-1; tentatively, D is TRBD1 (6 bases). V dropped 3 bases and J dropped 5 bases, with 13 bases sitting between them. The CDR3 is 14 residues long. Germline assignment: CDR1 SEHNR and CDR2 FQNEAQ (reference sequence). The CDR3 region has the DNA TGTGCCAGCAGCTTCCCGGACAGAAGGACTGAAGCTTTCTTT. Translated: CASSFPDRRTEAFF.

This clonotype was seen a handful of times. The chain carries TRBV20-1 and TRBJ1-1, with D hard to call. Between the trimmed V and J ends, which lost 0 bases and 2 bases, there was a span of 13 bases. Germline CDR1 reads DFQATT; CDR2 reads SNEGSKA (reference sequence). CDR3 length: 15 amino acids. CDR3 DNA: TGCAGTGCTAGAGATGGGATAGGGTTCAACACTGAAGCTTTCTTT. It is translated as CSARDGIGFNTEAFF.

There are a few counts of this clonotype. The V and J genes are TRBV6-1 and TRBJ1-6, with D possibly TRBD1 on 5 matching bases. CDR1 MNHNS and CDR2 SASEGT come from the germline V gene. The CDR3 contains 15 residues. Deletions cut 4 bases from V and 8 bases from J, with 15 bases between. CDR3 loop: CASSVVSRGDSPLHF. CDR3 sequence (DNA): TGTGCCAGCAGTGTAGTCTCCAGAGGGGATTCACCCCTCCACTTT.

This clonotype was recorded a few times. CDR3 coding DNA: TGCGCCAGCAGCCAAGTCGGTACGGAGAACACTGAAGCTTTCTTT. Amino acid sequence: CASSQVGTENTEAFF. V and J are TRBV4-1 and TRBJ1-1; D is undetermined. Germline V gene lookup returns CDR1 MGHRA and CDR2 YSYEKL. The CDR3 has 15 residues. Trimming pared 1 base from V and 1 base from J, leaving 10 bases between.

V is TRBV12-3 or TRBV12-4 and J is TRBJ1-1; a weak D match, TRBD1 (6 bases). The CDR3 has 13 residues. The CDR3 loop reads CATGGGLNTEAFF. For the CDR3, the DNA is TGTGCTACCGGAGGGGGGTTGAACACTGAAGCTTTCTTT.

CDR3 amino acids: CASSQGTSALKEQFF. CDR3 nucleotides: TGTGCCAGCAGCCAAGGGACTAGCGCGCTCAAAGAGCAGTTCTTC. The rearrangement joins TRBV3-1 to TRBJ2-1; TRBD2 aligns across 9 bases. Trimming at V came to 1 base and at J to 10 bases, leaving 8 bases not matched to a gene. Germline V CDR1 and CDR2: LGHDT, YNNKEL (reference sequence). The CDR3 covers 15 residues.

This clonotype was seen more than once but under ten times. The chain recombines TRBV27 with TRBJ2-7, with 9 bases lining up with TRBD1. V dropped 6 bases and J dropped 1; count of bases not matched to a gene: 4. This CDR3 contains 14 residues. Germline V gene data show CDR1 as MNHEY and CDR2 as SMNVEV (reference sequence). CDR3 amino acids: CASSYGQGSYEQYF. The CDR3 bases are TGTGCCAGCAGCTATGGACAGGGGTCCTACGAGCAGTACTTC.

The chain carries TRBV27 and TRBJ1-1; D is uncertain. V lost 5 bases, J lost 8 bases, and 15 bases lay in between. The CDR3 sequence is 13 residues long. CDR1 and CDR2 from the germline V gene are MNHEY and SMNVEV (reference sequence). The CDR3 region is CASSLFPGSEAFF. As DNA, the CDR3 is TGTGCCAGCAGTCTCTTCCCCGGTTCCGAAGCTTTCTTT.

The chain joins TRBV28 to TRBJ2-5, with TRBD1 matching over 9 bases. V lost 10 bases to trimming and J lost 6 bases; unmatched junction nucleotides: 15. The CDR3 spans 15 residues. Germline-derived CDR1 and CDR2 are MDHEN and SYDVKM. The DNA for the CDR3 is TGTGCCACACGAGAGGCGGGACAGGGCCTTCAGACCCAGTACTTC. This codes for CATREAGQGLQTQYF. The full variable domain, completed using reference TRBV28 and TRBJ2-5, is DVKVTQSSRYLVKRTGEKVFLECVQDMDHENMFWYRQDPGLGLRLIYFSYDVKMKEKGDIPEGYSVSREKKERFSLILESASTNQTSMYLCATREAGQGLQTQYFGPGTRLLVL.

This clonotype was detected only a few times. The chain uses TRBV20-1 and TRBJ2-7; TRBD1 might be the D (5 bases). The CDR3 consists of 16 residues. Trimming cost V 0 bases and J 3 bases, with 18 bases left between them. Germline CDR1 and CDR2: DFQATT and SNEGSKA (reference sequence). The CDR3 sequence: CSARDLRQGEFYEQYF. In DNA form, the CDR3 reads TGCAGTGCTAGAGATCTCCGGCAGGGCGAATTCTACGAGCAGTACTTC.

The V and J genes are TRBV9 and TRBJ1-3; TRBD1 is a possible D gene (6 bases). CDR1 and CDR2 (germline): SGDLS, YYNGEE. The CDR3 totals 14 residues. The ends were cut back, 6 bases at V and 4 bases at J, with 14 bases in the middle. The CDR3 nucleotides are TGTGCCAGCACCGGCGGGACATCCGGAAACACCATATATTTT. Residues: CASTGGTSGNTIYF. Supplemented by reference TRBV9 and TRBJ1-3, the full variable domain reads DSGVTQTPKHLITATGQRVTLRCSPRSGDLSVYWYQQSLDQGLQFLIQYYNGEERAKGNILERFSAQQFPDLHSELNLSSLELGDSALYFCASTGGTSGNTIYFGEGSWLTVV.

DNA of the CDR3: TGTGCCAGCAGTTGGGCCGGGACAGTCAATGAAAAACTGTTTTTT. It is translated as CASSWAGTVNEKLFF. The genes are TRBV28 and TRBJ1-4; TRBD1 matches at 7 bases. The V gene end was trimmed by 4 bases and the J gene end by 5 bases; junction bases not matched to a gene: 7. The CDR3 totals 15 residues. CDR1 and CDR2 from the germline V gene are MDHEN and SYDVKM.

The chain employs TRBV7-9 and TRBJ1-5; possible D gene TRBD1, 5 bases. The CDR3 runs to 15 residues. Trimming cost V 1 base and J 6 bases, with 13 bases left between them. In germline, CDR1 is SEHNR, CDR2 FQNEAQ (reference sequence). This CDR3 is CASSLDEGTGQPQHF. In nucleotides, the CDR3 is TGTGCCAGCAGCTTAGATGAGGGGACGGGTCAGCCCCAGCATTTT.

The CDR3 DNA reads TGTGCCAGCAGCGTAGGGGCCTACAATGAGCAGTTCTTC. This codes for CASSVGAYNEQFF. V gene TRBV9 combines with J gene TRBJ2-1; D ambiguous. V lost 0 bases, J lost 2 bases, and 3 bases lay in between. This CDR3 region has 13 residues. CDR1 SGDLS and CDR2 YYNGEE come from the germline V gene.

V is TRBV19 and J is TRBJ2-1; a weak D match, TRBD2 (6 bases). Trimming removed 3 bases from V and 4 bases from J, with 7 bases in between. The CDR3 loop spans 13 amino acids. Looked up from germline, CDR1 is LNHDA and CDR2 is SQIVND (reference sequence). The CDR3, as DNA: TGTGCCAGTAGTATGGGAGGTTACAATGAGCAGTTCTTC. This encodes CASSMGGYNEQFF.

The chain recombines TRBV5-1 with TRBJ2-5, with D perhaps TRBD1 or TRBD2 (5 bases each). Germline CDR1 SGHRS, CDR2 YFSETQ. V shed 3 bases and J shed 4 bases, with 16 bases lying between them. CDR3 length: 15 amino acids. CDR3 loop: CASSSLPGAGETQYF. The DNA of the CDR3 is TGCGCCAGCAGCTCCCTCCCCGGGGCGGGAGAGACCCAGTACTTC.

The chain recombines TRBV3-1 with TRBJ2-6, with D uncertain. CDR3 length equals 15 residues. Germline values: CDR1 LGHDT, CDR2 YNNKEL (reference sequence). V lost 5 bases and J 0 bases, leaving 8 bases between the germline ends. CDR3 sequence reads: CASSFQFSGANVLTF. In DNA form, the CDR3 reads TGTGCCAGCAGCTTTCAGTTCTCTGGGGCCAACGTCCTGACTTTC.

A remark on this clonotype: One end of the junction fails to match germline, which may point to a read error. The chain is built from TRBV20-1 and TRBJ2-1, with D perhaps TRBD2 (6 bases). CDR1 DFQATT and CDR2 SNEGSKA come from the germline V gene (reference sequence). CDR3 length equals 9 residues. DNA for the CDR3: TGCAGTGCTAGAGAAGGGACTCTCTTC. Translating gives CSAREGTLF.

The table lists this clonotype with a few counts. The rearrangement uses TRBV12-3 or TRBV12-4 and TRBJ2-3, with a possible D match to TRBD2 (6 bases). The CDR3 contains 11 residues. With 8 bases removed from V and 4 bases from J, the gap between germline ends came to 7 bases. DNA of the CDR3: TGTGCCAGCGGCGGGGCAGATACGCAGTATTTT. Protein: CASGGADTQYF.

The gene calls are TRBV20-1 and TRBJ1-2, with no clear D. The germline V gene encodes CDR1 DFQATT and CDR2 SNEGSKA (reference sequence). V was cut by 6 bases and J by 5 bases, with 13 bases left in between. The CDR3 loop spans 12 amino acids. The CDR3 region has the DNA TGCAGTGCCCCGAGTGGAGAATATGGCTACACCTTC. Residues: CSAPSGEYGYTF.

This clonotype turned up a few times. The chain employs TRBV12-3 or TRBV12-4 and TRBJ1-1; possible D gene TRBD1, 5 bases. CDR3 length: 15 amino acids. Trimming pared 5 bases from V and 0 bases from J, leaving 13 bases between. The CDR3 bases are TGTGCCAGCAGTACCCAACAGGTCATGAACACTGAAGCTTTCTTT. Its translation: CASSTQQVMNTEAFF.

Points on this clonotype: Given the absence of the conserved phenylalanine or tryptophan at the CDR3 end, a read error is likely. The chain is built from TRBV2 and TRBJ1-1, with TRBD1 identical over 7 bases. CDR1 SNHLY and CDR2 FYNNEI come from the germline V gene. After removal of 6 bases from V and 7 bases from J, the junction contained 5 bases not matched to a gene. The CDR3 contains 12 residues. CDR3 nucleotides: TGTGCCAGCAGCCTAGGACAGGTTGAAGCTTTCCTT. Translating gives CASSLGQVEAFL.

This chain links TRBV5-1 with TRBJ2-5, with D possibly matching TRBD2 (6 bases). There are 18 residues in the CDR3. CDR1 SGHRS and CDR2 YFSETQ come from the germline V gene. Between the trimmed V and J ends, which lost 0 bases and 0 bases, there was a span of 18 bases. CDR3 loop: CASSLGFSAGRYQETQYF. DNA of the CDR3: TGCGCCAGCAGCTTGGGTTTTTCAGCAGGGAGGTACCAAGAGACCCAGTACTTC.

The rearrangement uses TRBV12-3 or TRBV12-4 and TRBJ1-1; a possible D gene is TRBD1 (5 bases). With 7 bases removed from V and 0 bases from J, the gap between germline ends came to 15 bases. This CDR3 contains 15 residues. The CDR3 coding sequence is TGTGCCAGCACCCCAAGGGGCAGGTTGAACACTGAAGCTTTCTTT. It translates to CASTPRGRLNTEAFF.

This clonotype was picked up a small number of times. The chain combines TRBV5-1 with TRBJ2-5, with 10 bases matching TRBD2. Trimming removed 8 bases from V and 0 bases from J; junction bases left unmatched: 7. CDR3 length: 15 residues. Germline V gene sequence: CDR1 SGHRS, CDR2 YFSETQ. DNA of the CDR3: TGCGCCAGTACCCTAGCGGGGGTCTACCAAGAGACCCAGTACTTC. As protein: CASTLAGVYQETQYF.

Remarks on this clonotype: The junction departs from germline at one end; a sequencing error may be responsible. The V gene is TRBV6-5, the J gene TRBJ1-5; D gene uncertain. The germline gives CDR1 MNHEY, CDR2 SVGAGI. CDR3 length: 12 amino acids. CDR3: CTSMSPNQPQHF. The CDR3 DNA reads as TGTACCAGTATGTCTCCAAATCAGCCCCAGCATTTT.

The chain combines TRBV12-3 or TRBV12-4 with TRBJ2-5; maybe TRBD1 (5 bases). The CDR3 contains 12 residues. V was pared by 6 bases and J by 4 bases, with 9 bases between. The CDR3, as DNA: TGTGCCAGCAGCCAGGGCCTAGAGACCCAGTACTTC. It translates to CASSQGLETQYF.

The CDR3 DNA reads as TGTGCCAGCAGCTTAGTTCTGAACACCGGGGAGCTGTTTTTT. Translated, it gives CASSLVLNTGELFF. The genes are TRBV11-1 and TRBJ2-2; D unresolved. The CDR3 runs to 14 residues. Trimming cost V 1 base and J 1 base, with 4 bases left between them. Germline V CDR1 and CDR2: SGHAT, FQDESV (reference sequence). Full variable domain (remainder filled in from reference TRBV11-1 and TRBJ2-2): EAEVAQSPRYKITEKSQAVAFWCDPISGHATLYWYRQILGQGPELLVQFQDESVVDDSQLPKDRFSAERLKGVDSTLKIQPAELGDSAMYLCASSLVLNTGELFFGEGSRLTVL.

The chain carries TRBV6-1 and TRBJ2-3; TRBD1 might be the D (6 bases). CDR1 and CDR2 from the germline V gene are MNHNS and SASEGT. The V end was cut by 8 bases, the J end by 5 bases, with 17 bases between. This CDR3 has 14 residues. The CDR3 DNA is TGTGCCAGCGTGCCGCTGGGGGCGAGAGATACGCAGTATTTT. Its protein product is CASVPLGARDTQYF.